This TCR beta chain derives from a study of CD8 T cells in Susac syndrome. Study observations and caveats: The study's TCR sequencing and HLA analysis drew on a certain number of individuals. That number was acknowledged as relatively small.

In the case of this clonotype: What it binds is unknown.

This CDR3 is 16 amino acids long. Germline lookup yields CDR1 GTSNPN and CDR2 SVGIG (reference sequence). Trimming left V 0 bases short and J 8 bases short, with 22 bases between. The authors reverse transcribed about 0.5 to 1 ug RNA with random hexamers. The authors amplified TCR beta CDR3 across 54 Vbeta and 13 Jbeta using immunoSEQ multiplex PCR. MiXCR, applied by TCRdb to the immunoSEQ multiplex PCR reads, yields one record per CDR3 protein. The sample yields 160,000 or so distinct CDR3 sequences, approximately 93% seen once. The sequence was obtained from a human donor with multiple sclerosis. Sequenced material: CD4+ T cells from PBMCs. The chain joins TRBV30 to TRBJ1-2; D is unresolved. Here the CDR3 DNA reads TGTGCCTGGAGTGTAAGGTTTCCCACAAAAAAGGTCGGCTACACCTTC. Its translation: CAWSVRFPTKKVGYTF.